Detailed here is one TCR beta chain. The study drew participants aged roughly 18 to 95 years from around 24 US areas. The data originate from a study of blood T cell repertoires in COVID-19. In the study overall: Sources were T cells, B-cell-depleted T cells, or PBMCs; the material itself was cDNA or gDNA.

This table comes from immunoSEQ multiplex PCR, and its TCRdb copy is limited to in-frame clones, with some not included. The data show more than 100,000 clones, around 83% seen once. From germline, CDR1 is SGHRS and CDR2 YFSETQ. V lost 1 base to trimming and J lost 3 bases; unmatched junction nucleotides: 8. The CDR3 loop spans 17 amino acids. The TCR was taken from a woman under 40 who had recovered from COVID-19. Material: PBMCs or T cells enriched from blood (not recorded which). The chain uses TRBV5-1 and TRBJ2-3, with TRBD2 matching over 10 bases. The CDR3 DNA is TGCGCCAGCAGCTTGTTAAGCGGGAGGGCCATAACAGATACGCAGTATTTT. As protein: CASSLLSGRAITDTQYF.